This T cell receptor beta chain was sequenced during a study of OX40 agonist ivuxolimab in advanced cancers. A note on the overall study: Ivuxolimab, which targeted the costimulatory receptor OX40 (CD134), was an agonistic, fully human IgG2 monoclonal antibody. The paper covers the monotherapy dose-escalation part of the phase I ivuxolimab trial, which included N ≈ 50 patients. Intravenous ivuxolimab was administered to patients every 2 weeks at six dose levels: 0.01, 0.1, 0.3, 1.5, 3 and 10 mg/kg. Patients were allowed to have had prior anti-PD-1, anti-PD-L1 or anti-CTLA-4 therapy, and 40% to 45% of the dose-escalation patients had been treated with checkpoint inhibitors. The dose-escalation cohort was about 87% male with a mean age of approximately 60 years, ranging from 23 to 79. Partial responses occurred in three dose-escalation patients, of whom one had hepatocellular carcinoma and two had cutaneous melanoma. Of the roughly 52 dose-escalation patients, hepatocellular carcinoma was present in approximately 20, melanoma in around 15, renal cell carcinoma in 9 and head and neck cancer in 9. The point of sequencing TCRbeta in the periphery was to test whether ivuxolimab changed TCR sequence diversity and drove clonal T-cell expansion. Summary of the overall study and its limitations: Low levels of normalized T-cell clonal expansion were also shown by some nonresponding patients. In the 0.1-3.0 mg/kg groups, partial responders were among the patients with the lowest normalized peripheral clonal expansion, particularly in CD8+ T cells. The antigen specificity of the peripheral T cells that underwent clonal expansion was not determined. After ivuxolimab, CD8+ T cells had more expanded clones than CD4+ T cells on average. At doses of 0.1 to 3.0 mg/kg, clonal expansion of both CD4+ and CD8+ blood T cells was observed from baseline to week 6.

Patients with a history of autoimmune disease or receiving systemic immunosuppression were excluded from the trial. Peripheral blood for TCR sequencing was collected from all dose cohorts at baseline, on cycle 4 day 1, and on cycle 7 day 1. The samples were drawn from a first-in-human, open-label, multicenter phase I dose-escalation trial of ivuxolimab. Adults with locally advanced or metastatic melanoma, renal cell, hepatocellular, or head and neck squamous cell carcinoma were enrolled in the trial. Before TCR sequencing, CD4+ T cells and CD8+ T cells from peripheral blood were sorted into separate populations. Taken from the germline V gene, the CDR1 and CDR2 loops are SGHRS and YFSETQ. V sheds 4 bases and J sheds 0 bases, leaving 8 bases between their ends. There are 14 amino acids in the CDR3, from cysteine to phenylalanine inclusive. Only the CDR3 part of the read is kept: 42 bases, read in frame from the first base.

A remark on this clone: Its antigen has not been determined. Nothing much larger sits one base from this clone, and base qualities are not available.

Genomic DNA was isolated from the sorted cells so that the TCRbeta CDR3 region could be sequenced. TCRbeta CDR3 regions were sequenced using the immunoSEQ Assay. TCRdb stores this immuneACCESS table with in-frame sequences only. Part of the clones is absent; in the studies checked, under half of the shortfall reflects unresolved V genes, and no reason is known for the rest. The sample has around 53,000 clones on record, roughly 86% of them singletons. Just under 7% of the sample comes from the top ten. The chain is encoded by TRBV5-1 joined to TRBJ1-3; too little of a D gene remains to name it. The source material was CD4+ or CD8+ T cells sorted from blood, sampled in a trial of the OX40 agonist ivuxolimab. The receptor comes from an adult with an advanced solid tumor such as melanoma, head and neck, liver or kidney cancer. CDR3 reads: CASSPDNSGNTIYF. The nucleotides read TGCGCCAGCAGCCCCGACAACTCTGGAAACACCATATATTTT.